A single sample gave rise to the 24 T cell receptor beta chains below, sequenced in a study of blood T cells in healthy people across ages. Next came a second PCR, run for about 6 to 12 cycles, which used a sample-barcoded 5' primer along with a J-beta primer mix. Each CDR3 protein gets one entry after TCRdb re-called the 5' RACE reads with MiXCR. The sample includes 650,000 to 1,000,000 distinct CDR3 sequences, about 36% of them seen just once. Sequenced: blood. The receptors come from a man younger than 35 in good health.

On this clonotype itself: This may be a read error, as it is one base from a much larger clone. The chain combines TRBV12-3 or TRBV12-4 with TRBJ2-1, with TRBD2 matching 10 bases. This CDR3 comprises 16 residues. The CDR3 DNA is TGTGCCGGCAGTTTATCCCAGCGGGGGGGTTTCAATGAGCAGTTCTTC. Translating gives CAGSLSQRGGFNEQFF.

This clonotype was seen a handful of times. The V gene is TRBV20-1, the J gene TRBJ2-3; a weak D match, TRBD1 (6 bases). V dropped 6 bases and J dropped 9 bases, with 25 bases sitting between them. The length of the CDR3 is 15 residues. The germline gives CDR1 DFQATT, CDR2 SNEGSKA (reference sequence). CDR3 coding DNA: TGCAGTGCCTCTCCGGTGGGGGCCGCCGTCGACACGCAGTATTTT. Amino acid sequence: CSASPVGAAVDTQYF.

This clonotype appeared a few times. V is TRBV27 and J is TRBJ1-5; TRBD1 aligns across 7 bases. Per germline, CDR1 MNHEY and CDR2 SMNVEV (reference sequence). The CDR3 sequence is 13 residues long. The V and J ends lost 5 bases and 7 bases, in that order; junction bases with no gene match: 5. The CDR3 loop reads CASSAGGGQPQHF. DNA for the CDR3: TGTGCCAGCAGTGCCGGAGGGGGCCAGCCCCAGCATTTT.

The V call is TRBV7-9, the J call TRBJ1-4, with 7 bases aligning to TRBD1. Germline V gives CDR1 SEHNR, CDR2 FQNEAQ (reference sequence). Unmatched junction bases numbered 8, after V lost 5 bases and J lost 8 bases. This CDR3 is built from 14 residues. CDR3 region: CASSQGQPIEKLFF. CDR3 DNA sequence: TGTGCCAGCAGCCAGGGACAGCCAATCGAAAAACTGTTTTTT.

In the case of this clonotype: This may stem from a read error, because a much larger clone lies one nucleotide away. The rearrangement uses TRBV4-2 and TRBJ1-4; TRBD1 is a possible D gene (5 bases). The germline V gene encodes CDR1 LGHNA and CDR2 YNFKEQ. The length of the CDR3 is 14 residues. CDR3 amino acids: CAGSQERGNEKLFF. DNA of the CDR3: TGTGCCGGCAGCCAAGAAAGGGGTAATGAAAAACTGTTTTTT.

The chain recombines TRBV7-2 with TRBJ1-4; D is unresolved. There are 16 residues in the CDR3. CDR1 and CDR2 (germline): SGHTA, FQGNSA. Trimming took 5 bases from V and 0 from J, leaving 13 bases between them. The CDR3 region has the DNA TGTGCCAGCAGCCCGGAGACTGATACAACTAATGAAAAACTGTTTTTT. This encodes CASSPETDTTNEKLFF.

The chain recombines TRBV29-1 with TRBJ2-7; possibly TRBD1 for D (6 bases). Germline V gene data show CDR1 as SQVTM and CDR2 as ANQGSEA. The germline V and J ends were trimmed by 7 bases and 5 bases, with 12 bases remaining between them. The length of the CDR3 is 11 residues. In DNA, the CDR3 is TGCAGCGCTGCTACAGGGAACGAGCAGTACTTC. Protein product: CSAATGNEQYF.

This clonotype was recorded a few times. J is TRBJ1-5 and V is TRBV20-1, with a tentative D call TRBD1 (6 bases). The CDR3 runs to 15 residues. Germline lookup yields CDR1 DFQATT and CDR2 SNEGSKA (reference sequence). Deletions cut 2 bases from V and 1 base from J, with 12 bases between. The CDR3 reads CSARWGGSSNQPQHF. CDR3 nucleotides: TGCAGTGCTAGATGGGGGGGCTCCAGCAATCAGCCCCAGCATTTT.

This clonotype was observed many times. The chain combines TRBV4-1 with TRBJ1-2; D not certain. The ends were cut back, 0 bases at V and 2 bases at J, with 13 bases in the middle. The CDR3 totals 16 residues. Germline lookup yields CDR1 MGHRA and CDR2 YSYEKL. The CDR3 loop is CASSQEWVAANYGYTF. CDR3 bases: TGCGCCAGCAGCCAAGAGTGGGTGGCAGCGAACTATGGCTACACCTTC.

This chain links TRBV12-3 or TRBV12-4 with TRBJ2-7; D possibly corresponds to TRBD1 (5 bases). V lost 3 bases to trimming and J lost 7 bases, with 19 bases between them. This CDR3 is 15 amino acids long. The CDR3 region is CASSFRQGIPNEQYF. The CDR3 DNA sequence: TGTGCCAGCAGTTTTCGTCAGGGTATTCCCAATGAGCAGTACTTC.

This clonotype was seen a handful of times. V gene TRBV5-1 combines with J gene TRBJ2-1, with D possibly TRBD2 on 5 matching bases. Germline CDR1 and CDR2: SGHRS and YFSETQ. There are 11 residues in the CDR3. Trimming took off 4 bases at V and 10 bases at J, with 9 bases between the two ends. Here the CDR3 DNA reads TGCGCCAGCAGCGCCTCGGGGGAGCAGTTCTTC. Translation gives CASSASGEQFF.

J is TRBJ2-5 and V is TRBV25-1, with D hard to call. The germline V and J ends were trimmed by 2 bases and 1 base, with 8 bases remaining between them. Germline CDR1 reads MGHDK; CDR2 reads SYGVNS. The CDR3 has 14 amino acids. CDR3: CASSEQNIQETQYF. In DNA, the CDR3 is TGTGCCAGCAGTGAACAGAACATCCAAGAGACCCAGTACTTC. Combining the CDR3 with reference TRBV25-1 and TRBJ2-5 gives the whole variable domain EADIYQTPRYLVIGTGKKITLECSQTMGHDKMYWYQQDPGMELHLIHYSYGVNSTEKGDLSSESTVSRIRTEHFPLTLESARPSHTSQYLCASSEQNIQETQYFGPGTRLLVL.

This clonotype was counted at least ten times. The CDR3 loop reads CSARDLGRPYNEQFF. In nucleotides, the CDR3 is TGCAGTGCTAGAGATCTGGGACGGCCCTACAATGAGCAGTTCTTC. This chain uses TRBV20-1 with TRBJ2-1; D tentatively fits TRBD1 or TRBD2 (5 bases each). CDR1 is DFQATT, CDR2 SNEGSKA, per germline (reference sequence). This CDR3 spans 15 amino acids. Trimming took off 0 bases at V and 2 bases at J, with 11 bases between the two ends.

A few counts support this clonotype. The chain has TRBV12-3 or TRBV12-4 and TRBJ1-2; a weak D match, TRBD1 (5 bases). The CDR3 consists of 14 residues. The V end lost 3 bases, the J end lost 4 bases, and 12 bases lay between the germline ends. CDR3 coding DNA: TGTGCCAGCAGTTTTGGGGCAGGTAGCTATGGCTACACCTTC. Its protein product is CASSFGAGSYGYTF.

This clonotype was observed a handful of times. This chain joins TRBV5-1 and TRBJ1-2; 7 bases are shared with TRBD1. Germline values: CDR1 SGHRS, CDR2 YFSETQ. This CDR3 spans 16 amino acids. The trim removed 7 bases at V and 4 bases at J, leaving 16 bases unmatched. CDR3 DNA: TGCGCCAGCGGACCCGACAGGGATCGAGCGGCCTATGGCTACACCTTC. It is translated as CASGPDRDRAAYGYTF.

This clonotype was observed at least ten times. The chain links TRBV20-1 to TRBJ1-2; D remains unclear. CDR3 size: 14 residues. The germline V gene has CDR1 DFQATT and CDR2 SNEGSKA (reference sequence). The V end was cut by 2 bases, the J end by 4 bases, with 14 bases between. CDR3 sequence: CSARSLAVFYGYTF. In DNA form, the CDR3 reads TGCAGTGCTAGATCGTTAGCGGTATTCTATGGCTACACCTTC.

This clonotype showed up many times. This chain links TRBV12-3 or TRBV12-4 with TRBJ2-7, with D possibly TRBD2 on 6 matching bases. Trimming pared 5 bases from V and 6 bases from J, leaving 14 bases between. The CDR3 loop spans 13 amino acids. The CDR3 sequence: CASSPPTSIEQYF. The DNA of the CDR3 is TGTGCCAGCAGTCCCCCGACTAGTATCGAGCAGTACTTC.

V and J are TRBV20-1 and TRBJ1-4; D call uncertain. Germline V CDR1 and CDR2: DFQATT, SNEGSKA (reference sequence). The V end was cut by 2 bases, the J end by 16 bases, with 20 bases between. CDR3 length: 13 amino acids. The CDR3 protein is CSARLTGVEEPFF. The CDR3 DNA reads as TGCAGTGCTAGACTTACTGGGGTCGAAGAACCGTTTTTT.

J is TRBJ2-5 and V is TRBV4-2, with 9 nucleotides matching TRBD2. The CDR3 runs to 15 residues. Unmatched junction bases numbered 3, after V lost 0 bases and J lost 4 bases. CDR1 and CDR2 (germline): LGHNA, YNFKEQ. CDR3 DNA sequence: TGTGCCAGCAGCCAAGATCCGCGGGAGGGAGAGACCCAGTACTTC. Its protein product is CASSQDPREGETQYF.

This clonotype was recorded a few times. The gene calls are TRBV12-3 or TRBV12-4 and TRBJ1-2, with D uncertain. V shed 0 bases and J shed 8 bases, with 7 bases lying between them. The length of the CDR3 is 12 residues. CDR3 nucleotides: TGTGCCAGCAGTTTAGCGCGGGAGGGCTACACCTTC. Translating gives CASSLAREGYTF.

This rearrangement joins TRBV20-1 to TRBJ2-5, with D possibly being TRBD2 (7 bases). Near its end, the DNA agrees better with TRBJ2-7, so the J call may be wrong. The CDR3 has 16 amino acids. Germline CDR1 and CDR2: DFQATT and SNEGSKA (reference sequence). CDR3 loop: CSARENTGTNGGEQYF. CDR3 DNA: TGCAGTGCTAGAGAGAACACAGGGACTAACGGGGGCGAGCAGTACTTC.

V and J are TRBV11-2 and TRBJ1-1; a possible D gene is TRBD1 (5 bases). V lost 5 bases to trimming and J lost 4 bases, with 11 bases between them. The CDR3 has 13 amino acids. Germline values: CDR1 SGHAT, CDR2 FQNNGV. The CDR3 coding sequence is TGTGCCAGCAGCGTTGGACACGGCACTGAAGCTTTCTTT. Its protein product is CASSVGHGTEAFF. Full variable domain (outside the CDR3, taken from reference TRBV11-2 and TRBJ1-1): EAGVAQSPRYKIIEKRQSVAFWCNPISGHATLYWYQQILGQGPKLLIQFQNNGVVDDSQLPKDRFSAERLKGVDSTLKIQPAKLEDSAVYLCASSVGHGTEAFFGQGTRLTVV.

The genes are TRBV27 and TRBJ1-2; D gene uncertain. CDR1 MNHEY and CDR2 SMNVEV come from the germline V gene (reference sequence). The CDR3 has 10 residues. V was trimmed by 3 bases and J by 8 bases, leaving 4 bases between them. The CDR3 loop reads CASSLQGYTF. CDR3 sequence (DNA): TGTGCCAGCAGTTTGCAGGGCTACACCTTC.

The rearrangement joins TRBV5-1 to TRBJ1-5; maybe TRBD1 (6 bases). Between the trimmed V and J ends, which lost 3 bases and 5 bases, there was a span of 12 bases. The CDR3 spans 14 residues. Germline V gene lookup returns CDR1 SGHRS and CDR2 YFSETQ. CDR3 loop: CASSYQGGDQPQHF. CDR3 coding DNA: TGCGCCAGCAGCTATCAAGGGGGAGATCAGCCCCAGCATTTT. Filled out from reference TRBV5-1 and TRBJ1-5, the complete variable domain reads KAGVTQTPRYLIKTRGQQVTLSCSPISGHRSVSWYQQTPGQGLQFLFEYFSETQRNKGNFPGRFSGRQFSNSRSEMNVSTLELGDSALYLCASSYQGGDQPQHFGDGTRLSIL.